The 18 T cell receptor beta chains below come from one sample, sequenced in a study of blood T cell repertoires in COVID-19. Here immunoSEQ multiplex PCR was the method, and the copy in TCRdb shows in-frame clones only, minus some. This table holds about 110,000 clones, around 75% found once. The material sequenced was peripheral blood. The receptors originated from a human donor with acute or convalescent COVID-19. The donor label of this sample is uncertain.

The rearrangement joins TRBV6-1 to TRBJ1-2, with D possibly matching TRBD1 (5 bases). This CDR3 has 13 amino acids. The V gene's germline CDR1 is MNHNS and CDR2 SASEGT. Trimming removed 2 bases from V and 4 bases from J, with 8 bases in between. The CDR3 is CASSERTLYGYTF. DNA for the CDR3: TGTGCCAGCAGTGAAAGGACACTCTATGGCTACACCTTC.

This clone showed up many times. The rearrangement joins TRBV5-1 to TRBJ1-1; no clear D. V was cut by 0 bases and J by 2 bases, with 5 bases left in between. CDR3 length: 13 residues. CDR1 and CDR2 from the germline V gene are SGHRS and YFSETQ. CDR3 nucleotides: TGCGCCAGCAGCTTGGCGTATAACACTGAAGCTTTCTTT. Residues: CASSLAYNTEAFF.

The table lists this clone with a count of one. V is TRBV2 and J is TRBJ1-2; 7 bases are a match to TRBD1. V lost 7 bases, J lost 8 bases, and 7 bases stayed unmatched. Germline CDR1 and CDR2: SNHLY and FYNNEI. The CDR3 extends over 12 amino acids. CDR3 protein: CASTVDRDGYTF. DNA of the CDR3: TGTGCCAGCACTGTAGACAGGGACGGCTACACCTTC.

The chain recombines TRBV5-1 with TRBJ1-6; D not certain. V was clipped by 5 bases and J by 4 bases, with 13 bases between them. Germline V lookup: CDR1 SGHRS, CDR2 YFSETQ. The length of the CDR3 is 15 residues. For the CDR3, the DNA is TGCGCCAGCAGAAGAAACCAGGAATATAATTCACCCCTCCACTTT. Amino acids: CASRRNQEYNSPLHF. Variable domain in full (rest from reference TRBV5-1 and TRBJ1-6): KAGVTQTPRYLIKTRGQQVTLSCSPISGHRSVSWYQQTPGQGLQFLFEYFSETQRNKGNFPGRFSGRQFSNSRSEMNVSTLELGDSALYLCASRRNQEYNSPLHFGNGTRLTVT.

The CDR3 DNA is TGCGCCAGCAGCTCAGGGGGGTCTACCCGCACAGATACGCAGTATTTT. Translation gives CASSSGGSTRTDTQYF. The V call is TRBV5-1, the J call TRBJ2-3; D perhaps matches TRBD1 (7 bases). Trimming took off 3 bases at V and 1 base at J, with 15 bases between the two ends. CDR3 size: 16 residues. Germline V lookup: CDR1 SGHRS, CDR2 YFSETQ. The complete variable domain, with remaining parts taken from reference TRBV5-1 and TRBJ2-3, reads KAGVTQTPRYLIKTRGQQVTLSCSPISGHRSVSWYQQTPGQGLQFLFEYFSETQRNKGNFPGRFSGRQFSNSRSEMNVSTLELGDSALYLCASSSGGSTRTDTQYFGPGTRLTVL.

This sequence joins TRBV18 and TRBJ1-2, with 8 nucleotides matching TRBD1. The germline V gene has CDR1 KGHSH and CDR2 LQKENI. This CDR3 contains 15 residues. The junction had 13 bases not matched to a gene; V was cut back by 5 bases and J by 8 bases. The CDR3 is CASSTDREGMGGYTF. The CDR3 DNA reads TGTGCCAGCTCAACGGACAGGGAGGGTATGGGAGGCTACACCTTC.

This rearrangement joins TRBV14 to TRBJ1-6; possible D gene TRBD1, 6 bases. Germline V gives CDR1 SGHDN, CDR2 FVKESK. This CDR3 is built from 16 residues. Trimming shortened V by 2 bases and J by 9 bases, and 17 bases separated the two germline ends. DNA for the CDR3: TGTGCCAGCAGCCAAACTGGGGGCAGAGGAGGTTCACCCCTCCACTTT. Its protein product is CASSQTGGRGGSPLHF.

This clone has a handful of counts. The chain has TRBV5-1 and TRBJ1-4, with D unresolved. This CDR3 has 16 amino acids. Trimming left V 0 bases short and J 3 bases short, with 12 bases between. The germline gives CDR1 SGHRS, CDR2 YFSETQ. The chain's CDR3 is CASSLGSGRSNEKLFF. The CDR3 coding sequence is TGCGCCAGCAGCTTGGGCTCCGGGAGGTCTAATGAAAAACTGTTTTTT. The full variable domain, with the rest looked up from reference TRBV5-1 and TRBJ1-4, is KAGVTQTPRYLIKTRGQQVTLSCSPISGHRSVSWYQQTPGQGLQFLFEYFSETQRNKGNFPGRFSGRQFSNSRSEMNVSTLELGDSALYLCASSLGSGRSNEKLFFGSGTQLSVL.

The rearrangement joins TRBV7-8 to TRBJ2-2; 12 nucleotides align to TRBD2. CDR3 length: 16 residues. The germline CDR1 and CDR2 sequences are SGHVS and FQNEAQ. V lost 6 bases, J lost 1 base, and 3 bases stayed unmatched. The CDR3 bases are TGTGCCAGCAGGTTGACTAGCGGGGGGAACACCGGGGAGCTGTTTTTT. Amino acid sequence: CASRLTSGGNTGELFF.

This sequence joins TRBV5-6 and TRBJ1-5, with D maybe TRBD1 (6 bases). Germline CDR1 is SGHDT and CDR2 is YYEEEE. V was cut by 3 bases and J by 4 bases, with 17 bases left in between. CDR3 length: 16 amino acids. In nucleotides, the CDR3 is TGTGCCAGCAGCTCAGGTGGACAGTCCGGTAATCAGCCCCAGCATTTT. Translated: CASSSGGQSGNQPQHF.

J is TRBJ2-1 and V is TRBV29-1, with TRBD2 matching over 12 bases. The length of the CDR3 is 15 residues. CDR1 SQVTM and CDR2 ANQGSEA come from the germline V gene. V shed 4 bases and J 7 bases; nucleotides not matched to a gene: 8. The CDR3 is CSVGQGTSGPNEQFF. In DNA form, the CDR3 reads TGCAGCGTTGGCCAAGGGACTAGCGGGCCAAATGAGCAGTTCTTC.

J is TRBJ1-6 and V is TRBV6-5; D gene unclear. Germline loops: CDR1 MNHEY, CDR2 SVGAGI. Trimming removed 5 bases at V and 11 bases at J, with 13 bases between. The CDR3 extends over 13 amino acids. This CDR3 is CASSQATTPPLHF. CDR3 nucleotides: TGTGCCAGCAGTCAGGCTACCACACCACCCCTCCACTTT.

For this clone: This specimen includes other DNA sequences encoding the same CDR3. CDR3 residues: CASSSRETYEQYF. In DNA, the CDR3 is TGTGCCAGTAGTAGCCGGGAGACCTACGAGCAGTACTTC. The V call is TRBV19, the J call TRBJ2-7; TRBD2 is a possible D gene (6 bases). The CDR3 has 13 residues. CDR1 LNHDA and CDR2 SQIVND come from the germline V gene (reference sequence). V was trimmed by 4 bases and J by 2 bases, leaving 9 bases between them.

The chain uses TRBV30 and TRBJ2-7; 8 nucleotides match TRBD1. CDR3 size: 14 residues. V lost 2 bases to trimming and J lost 4 bases; unmatched junction nucleotides: 7. CDR1 GTSNPN and CDR2 SVGIG come from the germline V gene (reference sequence). CDR3 in amino acids: CAWSTGTGRYEQYF. Written as DNA, the CDR3 is TGTGCCTGGAGTACCGGGACAGGAAGGTACGAGCAGTACTTC.

This clone was detected many times. The chain is built from TRBV3-1 (or the pseudogene TRBV3-2) and TRBJ1-3, with a weak D call TRBD1 (6 bases). The CDR3 extends over 16 amino acids. Trimming took off 4 bases at V and 8 bases at J, with 21 bases between the two ends. Germline CDR1 reads LGHDT; CDR2 reads YNNKEL (reference sequence). The CDR3 sequence is CASSPYRDTLGDTIYF. The DNA of the CDR3 is TGTGCCAGCAGCCCTTATAGGGACACCCTCGGGGACACCATATATTTT.

The chain couples TRBV6-5 to TRBJ1-1; possible D gene TRBD1, 6 bases. CDR3 size: 14 residues. Trimming stripped 6 bases from V and 1 base from J, with 12 bases between. The germline CDR1 and CDR2 sequences are MNHEY and SVGAGI. As DNA, the CDR3 is TGTGCCAGCAGAACAGGGTACGCGAACACTGAAGCTTTCTTT. Translated, it gives CASRTGYANTEAFF.

The rearrangement links TRBV20-1 to TRBJ1-5; tentative D call: TRBD1 (5 bases). The CDR3 contains 14 residues. Trimming shortened V by 3 bases and J by 2 bases, and 11 bases separated the two germline ends. Germline V gives CDR1 DFQATT, CDR2 SNEGSKA (reference sequence). As DNA, the CDR3 is TGCAGTGCTAGTGGGGGAGCAGGCAATCAGCCCCAGCATTTT. This gives the protein CSASGGAGNQPQHF.

The chain uses TRBV6-2 or TRBV6-3 and TRBJ2-4; D perhaps matches TRBD1 (7 bases). Trimming shortened V by 2 bases and J by 3 bases, and 14 bases separated the two germline ends. Germline CDR1 MNHEY, CDR2 SVGEGT. CDR3 length: 16 residues. DNA of the CDR3: TGTGCCAGCAGTTACCCCGGAGGGGGCGTCAAAAACATTCAGTACTTC. Residues: CASSYPGGGVKNIQYF.